This TCR beta chain was observed in a study of OX40 agonist ivuxolimab in advanced cancers. Study at large: Ivuxolimab, an agonistic anti-OX40 (CD134) antibody, was given to patients. Patients were infused with ivuxolimab every 2 weeks at 0.01 to 10 mg/kg. Findings of the study overall: Within 6 weeks, CD4+ and CD8+ blood T cells expanded clonally at 0.1 to 3.0 mg/kg.

Deletions cut 3 bases from V and 4 bases from J, with 12 bases between. CDR3 length equals 14 residues. Germline V lookup: CDR1 SGHTA, CDR2 FQGNSA. Regarding this clone: Antigen specificity is unknown.

Sequencing was performed with immunoSEQ multiplex PCR; in TCRdb, only in-frame clones are kept and a portion is missing. The sample records some 96,000 clones, 80% to 95% being singletons. This TCR was recovered from an adult with an advanced solid tumor such as melanoma, head and neck, liver or kidney cancer. The specimen comprised CD4+ or CD8+ T cells sorted from blood, sampled in a trial of the OX40 agonist ivuxolimab. J is TRBJ1-1 and V is TRBV7-2, with D perhaps matching TRBD1 (5 bases). The chain's CDR3 is CASSLGSGGTEAFF. In DNA form, the CDR3 reads TGTGCCAGCAGCTTGGGTAGCGGGGGCACTGAAGCTTTCTTT.